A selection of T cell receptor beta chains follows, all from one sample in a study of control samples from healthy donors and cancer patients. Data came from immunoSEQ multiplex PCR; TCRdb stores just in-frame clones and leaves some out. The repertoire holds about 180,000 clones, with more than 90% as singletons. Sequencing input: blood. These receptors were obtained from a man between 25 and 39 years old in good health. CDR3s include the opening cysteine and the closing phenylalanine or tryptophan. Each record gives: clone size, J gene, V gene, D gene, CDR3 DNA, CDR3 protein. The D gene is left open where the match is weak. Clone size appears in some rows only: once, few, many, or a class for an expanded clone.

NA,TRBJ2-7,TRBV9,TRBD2,TGTGCCAGCAGCGTAGACGCGGGAGCTTCCTACGAGCAGTACTTC,CASSVDAGASYEQYF
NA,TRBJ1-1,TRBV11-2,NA,TGTGCCAGCAGCCCATTCTTGCCGAACACTGAAGCTTTCTTT,CASSPFLPNTEAFF
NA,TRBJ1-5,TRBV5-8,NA,TGTGCCAGCAGCTTGGAAGCAGGGCCGAATCAGCCCCAGCATTTT,CASSLEAGPNQPQHF
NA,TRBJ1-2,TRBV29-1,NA,TGCAGCGTCCTGACAGCGCACTATGGCTACACCTTC,CSVLTAHYGYTF
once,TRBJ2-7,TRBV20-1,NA,TGCAGTGCTTTGACAGCCTACGAGCAGTACTTC,CSALTAYEQYF
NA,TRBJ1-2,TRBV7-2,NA,TGTGCCAGCAGCGGCTACAGGGATTATAACTATGGCTACACCTTC,CASSGYRDYNYGYTF
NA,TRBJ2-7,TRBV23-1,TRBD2,TGCGCCAGCAGTCAATCAGTCAGGACTAGCGGGAGAGGGCGGTACTTC,CASSQSVRTSGRGRYF
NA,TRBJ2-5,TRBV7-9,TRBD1,TGTGCCAGCAGCTTAGGGACAGGTCAAGAGACCCAGTACTTC,CASSLGTGQETQYF
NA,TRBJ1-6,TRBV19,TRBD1,TGTGCCAGTAGTACGAGAGACAGGGTACGAAATTCACCCCTCCACTTT,CASSTRDRVRNSPLHF
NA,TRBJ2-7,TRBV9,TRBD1,TGTGCCAGCAGCGTGGGACAGGTCGACGAGCAGTACTTC,CASSVGQVDEQYF
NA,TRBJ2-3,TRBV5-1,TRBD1,TGCGCCAGCAGCTTAGGGGACAGGGCCCCAGATACGCAGTATTTT,CASSLGDRAPDTQYF
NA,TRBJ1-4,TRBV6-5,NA,TGTGCCAGCAGTTACTCGCAGGGCAGGCAAAAGCTCTTTTTT,CASSYSQGRQKLFF
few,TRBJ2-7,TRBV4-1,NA,TGCGCCAGCAGCTACATGACAGCGAACTACGAGCAGTACTTC,CASSYMTANYEQYF
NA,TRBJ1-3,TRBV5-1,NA,TGCGCCAGCAGCTTGGACTCTGGAAACACCATATATTTT,CASSLDSGNTIYF
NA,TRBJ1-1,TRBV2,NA,TGTGCCAGCAGTGAACGGGTGGGCACTGAAGCTTTCTTT,CASSERVGTEAFF
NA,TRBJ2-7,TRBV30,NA,TGTGCCTGGAGTCCGCCGTACCAGAATCCCTACGAGCAGTACTTC,CAWSPPYQNPYEQYF
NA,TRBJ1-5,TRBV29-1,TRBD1,TGCAGCGTCGGACAGGATAGCAATCAGCCCCAGCATTTT,CSVGQDSNQPQHF
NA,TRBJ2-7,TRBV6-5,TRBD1,TGTGCCAGCAGTACACGGACAGGGGGCGCCTACGAGCAGTACTTC,CASSTRTGGAYEQYF
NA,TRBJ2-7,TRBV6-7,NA,TGTGCCAGCAGTTACTGGGCAGGCAACGGGGAGCAGTACTTC,CASSYWAGNGEQYF
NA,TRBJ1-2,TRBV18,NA,TGTGCCAGCTCCTCAAGTGGCATTGGGGGCTACACCTTC,CASSSSGIGGYTF
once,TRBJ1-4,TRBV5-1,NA,TGCGCCAGCAGCTTGACCGGGTTGGGGGCTAATGAAAAACTGTTTTTT,CASSLTGLGANEKLFF